This T cell receptor beta chain was sequenced for a study of identical twins. At least ten counts were recorded for this clonotype. The antigen is unknown. cDNA molecules carried unique molecular identifiers, and template switching added a universal primer site. MiXCR, applied by TCRdb to the 5' RACE reads, yields one record per CDR3 protein. The sample records 200,000 or so distinct CDR3 sequences, roughly 7.5% being singletons. Everyone who donated was a healthy Caucasian. Trimming shortened V by 10 bases and J by 3 bases, and 18 bases separated the two germline ends. The CDR3 totals 14 residues. Per germline, CDR1 KGHDR and CDR2 SFDVKD. Study-wide results and limits: Out-of-frame alpha sequences common to twins exhibited a surplus of low generation probability. Modeled out-of-frame TCR alpha sharing in monozygotic twins fell below observed levels.

The data also belong to a second study, concerning yellow fever vaccine responses in identical twins.

The sequenced sample consisted of memory (CD45RO+) T cells sorted from blood. The rearrangement links TRBV24-1 to TRBJ2-7; the D gene could be TRBD1 or TRBD2 (6 bases each). The TCR originated in a woman aged 18 to 35 in good health. The CDR3 spells CATSTGGGSYEQYF. The CDR3 DNA sequence: TGTGCCACTTCAACCGGAGGGGGGAGCTACGAGCAGTACTTC.